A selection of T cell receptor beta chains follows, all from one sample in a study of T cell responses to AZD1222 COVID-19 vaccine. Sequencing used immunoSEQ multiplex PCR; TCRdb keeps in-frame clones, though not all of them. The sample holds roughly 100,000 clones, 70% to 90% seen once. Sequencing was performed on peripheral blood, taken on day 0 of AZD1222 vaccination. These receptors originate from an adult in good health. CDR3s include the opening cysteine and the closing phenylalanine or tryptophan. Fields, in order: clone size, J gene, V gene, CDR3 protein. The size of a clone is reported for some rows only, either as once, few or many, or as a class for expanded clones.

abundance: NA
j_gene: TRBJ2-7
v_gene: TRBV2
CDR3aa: CASSPEIRGAEQYF

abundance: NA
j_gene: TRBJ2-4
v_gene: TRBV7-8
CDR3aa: CASSFSQVGPNVQYF

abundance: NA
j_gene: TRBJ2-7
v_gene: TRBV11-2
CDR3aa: CASSLGYSGVDEQYF

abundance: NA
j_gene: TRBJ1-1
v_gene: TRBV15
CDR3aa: CATSSSGQGSTEAFF

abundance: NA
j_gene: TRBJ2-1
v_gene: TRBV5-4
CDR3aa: CASSLEHNEQFF

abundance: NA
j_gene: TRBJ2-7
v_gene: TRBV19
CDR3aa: CASGTNREQYF

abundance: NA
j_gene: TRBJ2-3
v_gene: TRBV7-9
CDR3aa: CASSTIALGSDTQYF

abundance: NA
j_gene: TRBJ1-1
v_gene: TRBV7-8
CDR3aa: CASSLGATLNTEAFF

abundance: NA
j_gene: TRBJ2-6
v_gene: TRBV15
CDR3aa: CATSRDTGAGGANVLTF

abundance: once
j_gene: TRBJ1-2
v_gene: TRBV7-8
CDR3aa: CASSMRLDRGLGGYTF

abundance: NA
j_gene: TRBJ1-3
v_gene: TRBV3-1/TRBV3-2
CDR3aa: CASSQRDSGYRGNTIYF

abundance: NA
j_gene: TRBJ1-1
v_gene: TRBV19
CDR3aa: CATGQLLEAFF

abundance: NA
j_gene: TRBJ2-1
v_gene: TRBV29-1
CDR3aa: CSVEEDSGQFF

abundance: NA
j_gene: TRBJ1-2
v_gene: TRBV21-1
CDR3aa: CASSKVRAGTNYGYTF

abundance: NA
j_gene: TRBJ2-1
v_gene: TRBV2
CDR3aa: CASASSGGPGNEQFF

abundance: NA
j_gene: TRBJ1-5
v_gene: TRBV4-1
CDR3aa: CACSPVHLEQPQHF

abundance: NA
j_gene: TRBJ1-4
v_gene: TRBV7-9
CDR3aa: CASSLGGTNEKLFF

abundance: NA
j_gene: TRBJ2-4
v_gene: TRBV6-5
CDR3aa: CASSSTQNIQYF

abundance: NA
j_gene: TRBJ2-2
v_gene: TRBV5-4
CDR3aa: CASSFGGGAVAGELFF

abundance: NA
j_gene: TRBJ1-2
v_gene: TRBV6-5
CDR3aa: CASRRTGSDYGYTF

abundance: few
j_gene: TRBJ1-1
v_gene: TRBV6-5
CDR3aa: CASSYPSTGRTEAFF

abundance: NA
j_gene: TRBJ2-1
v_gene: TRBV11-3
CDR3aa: CASSPGPDNEQFF

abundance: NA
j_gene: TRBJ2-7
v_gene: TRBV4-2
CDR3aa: CASSQAGTGDHEQYF

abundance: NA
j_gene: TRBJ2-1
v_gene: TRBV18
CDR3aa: CASSPRSGTSGPEQFF

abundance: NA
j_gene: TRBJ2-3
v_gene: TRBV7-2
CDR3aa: CASSLQGSRTDTQYF

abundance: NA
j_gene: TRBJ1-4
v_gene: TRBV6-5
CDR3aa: CASSRGTEEKLFF

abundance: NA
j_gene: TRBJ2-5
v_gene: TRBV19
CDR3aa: CASSRQGPGETQYF

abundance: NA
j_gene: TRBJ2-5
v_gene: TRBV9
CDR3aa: CASSVGPQAGGPEETQYF